The next 15 T cell receptor beta chains were all read from a single sample in a study of CD8 T cells in Susac syndrome. Reverse transcription of roughly 0.45 to 1 ug RNA was carried out with random hexamers. TCRdb reprocessed the immunoSEQ multiplex PCR reads via MiXCR and lists one record per CDR3 protein. This table has some 110,000 distinct CDR3 sequences, just under 95% appearing once. The sample taken for sequencing was CD4+ T cells from PBMCs. Receptors originate from a human donor with multiple sclerosis.

This chain joins TRBV3-1 and TRBJ1-5, with D perhaps TRBD1 (5 bases). Germline V gives CDR1 LGHDT, CDR2 YNNKEL (reference sequence). V was clipped by 2 bases and J by 0 bases, with 20 bases between them. There are 19 residues in the CDR3. CDR3 nucleotide sequence: TGTGCCAGCAGCCAATCCGATCCGGGACCCATCTATAGCAATCAGCCCCAGCATTTT. Its translation: CASSQSDPGPIYSNQPQHF. The full variable domain, completed using reference TRBV3-1 and TRBJ1-5, is DTAVSQTPKYLVTQMGNDKSIKCEQNLGHDTMYWYKQDSKKFLKIMFSYNNKELIINETVPNRFSPKSPDKAHLNLHINSLELGDSAVYFCASSQSDPGPIYSNQPQHFGDGTRLSIL.

The rearrangement joins TRBV5-1 to TRBJ1-1, with 8 nucleotides matching TRBD1. Germline V gives CDR1 SGHRS, CDR2 YFSETQ. Trimming at V came to 4 bases and at J to 1 base, leaving 6 bases not matched to a gene. The CDR3 runs to 15 residues. CDR3 coding DNA: TGCGCCAGCAGCATCCAGGGGACAGGGAACACTGAAGCTTTCTTT. Encoded protein: CASSIQGTGNTEAFF.

This clonotype was seen just once. This chain joins TRBV29-1 and TRBJ1-1; no reliable D call. Trimming removed 3 bases at V and 12 bases at J, with 14 bases between. Per germline, CDR1 SQVTM and CDR2 ANQGSEA. The CDR3 covers 11 residues. DNA of the CDR3: TGCAGCGTTGATCAGGATACCATTCCTTTCTTT. The encoded protein is CSVDQDTIPFF.

The V gene is TRBV7-9, the J gene TRBJ2-2, with 7 nucleotides matching TRBD1. V gave up 5 bases and J gave up 0 bases; unmatched junction bases: 6. The CDR3 covers 16 residues. Germline CDR1 and CDR2: SEHNR and FQNEAQ (reference sequence). The CDR3 DNA sequence: TGTGCCAGCAGCCCTACCGGGACAGCGAACACCGGGGAGCTGTTTTTT. This translates into CASSPTGTANTGELFF.

This chain joins TRBV7-2 and TRBJ1-1, with TRBD1 as a possible D gene (5 bases). Germline-derived CDR1 and CDR2 are SGHTA and FQGNSA. The CDR3 is made up of 14 amino acids. V shed 2 bases and J shed 4 bases, with 11 bases lying between them. CDR3 bases: TGTGCCAGCAGCTTACAGGGCAGCCTCACTGAAGCTTTCTTT. Translating it yields CASSLQGSLTEAFF.

V gene TRBV7-3 combines with J gene TRBJ2-1; TRBD2 agrees at 12 bases. With V trimmed by 4 bases and J by 6 bases, 4 bases remained unmatched. The CDR3 extends over 15 amino acids. Looked up from germline, CDR1 is SGHTA and CDR2 is FQGTGA. In DNA form, the CDR3 reads TGTGCCAGCAGCTCCACTAGCGGGGGGAGCAATGAGCAGTTCTTC. As protein: CASSSTSGGSNEQFF.

The chain joins TRBV5-1 to TRBJ2-7; a possible D gene is TRBD2 (5 bases). Germline loops: CDR1 SGHRS, CDR2 YFSETQ. V was pared by 0 bases and J by 6 bases, with 7 bases between. This CDR3 is built from 12 residues. CDR3 coding DNA: TGCGCCAGCAGCTTGGGAGGGAGCGAGCAGTACTTC. This gives the protein CASSLGGSEQYF.

This sequence joins TRBV7-2 and TRBJ2-2; maybe TRBD1 (6 bases). Between the trimmed V and J ends, which lost 4 bases and 5 bases, there was a span of 14 bases. This CDR3 has 15 residues. In germline, CDR1 is SGHTA, CDR2 FQGNSA. The chain's CDR3 is CASSWTQGGTGELFF. The DNA of the CDR3 is TGTGCCAGCAGCTGGACACAGGGTGGGACCGGGGAGCTGTTTTTT. Based on the CDR3 plus reference TRBV7-2 and TRBJ2-2, the full variable domain is GAGVSQSPSNKVTEKGKDVELRCDPISGHTALYWYRQSLGQGLEFLIYFQGNSAPDKSGLPSDRFSAERTGGSVSTLTIQRTQQEDSAVYLCASSWTQGGTGELFFGEGSRLTVL.

The chain joins TRBV12-3 or TRBV12-4 to TRBJ1-2, with a weak D call TRBD1 (6 bases). The CDR3 runs 13 residues. V lost 5 bases, J lost 8 bases, and 15 bases lay in between. The CDR3 nucleotides are TGTGCCAGCAGTATGGGGCAGGGGTACGGCTACACCTTC. It translates to CASSMGQGYGYTF.

The chain couples TRBV28 to TRBJ1-5, with 8 bases that match TRBD1. This CDR3 is 14 amino acids long. V shed 5 bases, J shed 6 bases, and the junction held 6 bases outside the gene matches. Germline CDR1 MDHEN, CDR2 SYDVKM. The CDR3, as DNA: TGTGCCAGCAGTCCCCAGACAGGGGTTCAGCCCCAGCATTTT. Residues: CASSPQTGVQPQHF.

The chain links TRBV27 to TRBJ2-4; 8 bases align to TRBD1. Germline lookup yields CDR1 MNHEY and CDR2 SMNVEV (reference sequence). This CDR3 contains 17 residues. The trim removed 1 base at V and 9 bases at J, leaving 14 bases unmatched. The CDR3 reads CASSLWARGTGEAIQYF. CDR3 nucleotide sequence: TGTGCCAGCAGTTTATGGGCCCGCGGGACAGGCGAAGCCATTCAGTACTTC.

V is TRBV28 and J is TRBJ2-7; TRBD2 might be the D (6 bases). V was clipped by 6 bases and J by 0 bases, with 12 bases between them. The length of the CDR3 is 14 residues. Germline-derived CDR1 and CDR2 are MDHEN and SYDVKM. The CDR3 spells CASSRPGVSYEQYF. CDR3 nucleotide sequence: TGTGCCAGCAGCCGACCGGGGGTCTCCTACGAGCAGTACTTC.

The chain uses TRBV6-2 or TRBV6-3 and TRBJ1-1; D remains ambiguous. CDR1 and CDR2 from the germline V gene are MNHEY and SVGEGT. The CDR3 has 11 residues. The V and J ends lost 6 bases and 11 bases respectively, with 13 bases between them. CDR3 residues: CASSPGYEAFF. DNA for the CDR3: TGTGCCAGCAGCCCCGGATACGAGGCTTTCTTT.

The V gene is TRBV6-1, the J gene TRBJ1-5; no firm D call. Trimming removed 4 bases at V and 2 bases at J, with 9 bases between. Germline V gene sequence: CDR1 MNHNS, CDR2 SASEGT. The CDR3 has 14 amino acids. The CDR3: CASSAGIGNQPQHF. DNA of the CDR3: TGTGCCAGCAGTGCTGGGATCGGCAATCAGCCCCAGCATTTT.

The chain joins TRBV5-1 to TRBJ2-2; a possible D gene is TRBD2 (5 bases). Per germline, CDR1 SGHRS and CDR2 YFSETQ. Trimming removed 0 bases at V and 0 bases at J, with 9 bases between. This CDR3 is built from 16 residues. This chain's CDR3 is CASSLAGLSNTGELFF. CDR3 nucleotide sequence: TGCGCCAGCAGCTTGGCAGGACTTTCGAACACCGGGGAGCTGTTTTTT.